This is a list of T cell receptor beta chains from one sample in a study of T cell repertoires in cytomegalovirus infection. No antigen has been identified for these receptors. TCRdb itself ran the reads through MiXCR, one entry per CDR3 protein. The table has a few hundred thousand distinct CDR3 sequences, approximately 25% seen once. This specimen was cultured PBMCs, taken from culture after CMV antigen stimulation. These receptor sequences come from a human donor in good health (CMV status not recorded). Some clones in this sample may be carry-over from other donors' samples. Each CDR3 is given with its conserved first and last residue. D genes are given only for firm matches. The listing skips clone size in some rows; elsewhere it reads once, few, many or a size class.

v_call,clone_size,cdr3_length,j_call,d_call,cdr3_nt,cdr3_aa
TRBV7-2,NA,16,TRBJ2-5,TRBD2,TGTGCCAGCAGCTTAGGGGGGACTAGCGTGGTGGAGACCCAGTACTTC,CASSLGGTSVVETQYF
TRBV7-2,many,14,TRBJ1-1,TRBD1,TGTGCCAGCAGCTCCAGTCCCGGGACAGGGAAAGCTTTCTTT,CASSSSPGTGKAFF
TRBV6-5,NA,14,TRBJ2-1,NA,TGTGCCAGCAGTTACCAGCAAGAGTGGGAGGATCAGTTCTTC,CASSYQQEWEDQFF
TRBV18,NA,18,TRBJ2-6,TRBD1,TGTGCCAGCTCACCACTTCCAATCACAGGGGCCGGGGCCAACGTCCTGACTTTC,CASSPLPITGAGANVLTF
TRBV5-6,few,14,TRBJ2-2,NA,TGTGCCAGCAGCTTAGCCGTAGCGACCGGGGAGCTGTTTTTT,CASSLAVATGELFF
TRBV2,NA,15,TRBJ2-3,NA,TGTGCCAGCAGGGATGACACCCGAAGCACAGATACGCAGTATTTT,CASRDDTRSTDTQYF
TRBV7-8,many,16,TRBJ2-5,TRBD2,TGTGCCAGCAGCTTAGGGGTAGCGGGAACCCAAGAGACCCAGTACTTC,CASSLGVAGTQETQYF
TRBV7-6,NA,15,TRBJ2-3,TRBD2,TGTGCCAGCAGCCCCCTAGCGGGAGTGGCAGATACGCAGTATTTT,CASSPLAGVADTQYF
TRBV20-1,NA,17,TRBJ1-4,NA,TGCAGTGCCCATAACAGGGAGTTGATCCTCACTAATGAAAAACTGTTTTTT,CSAHNRELILTNEKLFF
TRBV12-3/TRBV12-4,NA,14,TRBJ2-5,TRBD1,TGTGCCAGCAGTCTACAAAACAGGGGGGAGACCCAGTACTTC,CASSLQNRGETQYF
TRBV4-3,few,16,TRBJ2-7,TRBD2,TGCGCCAGCAGCCAAGAGGAGGGTAGCGGGGCCTACGAGCAGTACTTC,CASSQEEGSGAYEQYF